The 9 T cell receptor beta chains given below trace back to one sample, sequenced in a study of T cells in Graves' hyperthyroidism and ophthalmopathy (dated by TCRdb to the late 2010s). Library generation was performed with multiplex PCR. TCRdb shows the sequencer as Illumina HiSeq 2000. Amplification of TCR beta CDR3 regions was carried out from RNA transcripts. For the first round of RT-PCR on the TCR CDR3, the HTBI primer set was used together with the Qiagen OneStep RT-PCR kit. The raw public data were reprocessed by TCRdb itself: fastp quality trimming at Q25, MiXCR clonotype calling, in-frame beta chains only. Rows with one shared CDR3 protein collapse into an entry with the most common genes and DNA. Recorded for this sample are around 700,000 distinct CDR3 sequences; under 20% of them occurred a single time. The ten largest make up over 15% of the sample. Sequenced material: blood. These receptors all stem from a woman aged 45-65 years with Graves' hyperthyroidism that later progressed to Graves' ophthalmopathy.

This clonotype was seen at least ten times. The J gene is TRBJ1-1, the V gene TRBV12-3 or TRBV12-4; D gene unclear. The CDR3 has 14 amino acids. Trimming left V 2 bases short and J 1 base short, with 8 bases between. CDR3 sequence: CASSLTRSNTEAFF. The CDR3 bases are TGTGCCAGCAGTTTAACAAGGTCGAACACTGAAGCTTTCTTT.

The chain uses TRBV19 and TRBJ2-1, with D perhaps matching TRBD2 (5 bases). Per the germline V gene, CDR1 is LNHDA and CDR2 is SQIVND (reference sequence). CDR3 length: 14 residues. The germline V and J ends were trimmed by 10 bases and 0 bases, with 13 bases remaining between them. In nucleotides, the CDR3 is TGTGCCACTAAGACGGGAAGCTCCTACAATGAGCAGTTCTTC. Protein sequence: CATKTGSSYNEQFF.

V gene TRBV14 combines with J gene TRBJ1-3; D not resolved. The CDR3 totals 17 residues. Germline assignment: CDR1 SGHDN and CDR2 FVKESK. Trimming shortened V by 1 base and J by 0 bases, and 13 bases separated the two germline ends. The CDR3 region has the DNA TGTGCCAGCAGCCAAGTTTACGCCGGGAGCTCTGGAAACACCATATATTTT. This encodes CASSQVYAGSSGNTIYF.

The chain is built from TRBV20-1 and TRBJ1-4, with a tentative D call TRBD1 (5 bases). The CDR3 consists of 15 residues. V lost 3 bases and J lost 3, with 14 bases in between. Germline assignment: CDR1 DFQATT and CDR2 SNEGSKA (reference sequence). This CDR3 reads CSARERGSANEKLFF. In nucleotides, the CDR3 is TGCAGTGCTAGGGAACGGGGGTCGGCTAATGAAAAACTGTTTTTT.

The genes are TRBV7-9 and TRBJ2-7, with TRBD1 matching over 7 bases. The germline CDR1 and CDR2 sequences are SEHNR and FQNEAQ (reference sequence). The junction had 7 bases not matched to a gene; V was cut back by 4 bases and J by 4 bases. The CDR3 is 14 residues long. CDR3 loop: CASSSRQGGYEQYF. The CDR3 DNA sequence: TGTGCCAGCAGCTCCAGACAGGGTGGTTACGAGCAGTACTTC.

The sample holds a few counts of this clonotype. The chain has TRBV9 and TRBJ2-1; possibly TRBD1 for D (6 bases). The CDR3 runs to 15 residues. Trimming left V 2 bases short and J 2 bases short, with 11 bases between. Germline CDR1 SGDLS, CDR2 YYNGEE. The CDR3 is CASSVKGVPYNEQFF. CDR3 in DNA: TGTGCCAGCAGCGTTAAGGGGGTACCCTACAATGAGCAGTTCTTC.

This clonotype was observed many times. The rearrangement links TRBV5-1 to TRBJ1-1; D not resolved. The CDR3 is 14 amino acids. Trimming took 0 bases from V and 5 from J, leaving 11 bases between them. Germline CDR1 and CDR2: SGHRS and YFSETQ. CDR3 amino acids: CASSLAARRTEAFF. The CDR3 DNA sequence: TGCGCCAGCAGCTTGGCCGCCCGGCGGACTGAAGCTTTCTTT.

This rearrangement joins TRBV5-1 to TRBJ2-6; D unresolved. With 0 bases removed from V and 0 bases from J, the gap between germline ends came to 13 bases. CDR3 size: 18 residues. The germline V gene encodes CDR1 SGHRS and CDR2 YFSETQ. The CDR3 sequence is CASSLGPGASSGANVLTF. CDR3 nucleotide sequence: TGCGCCAGCAGCTTGGGTCCAGGCGCTTCCTCTGGGGCCAACGTCCTGACTTTC.

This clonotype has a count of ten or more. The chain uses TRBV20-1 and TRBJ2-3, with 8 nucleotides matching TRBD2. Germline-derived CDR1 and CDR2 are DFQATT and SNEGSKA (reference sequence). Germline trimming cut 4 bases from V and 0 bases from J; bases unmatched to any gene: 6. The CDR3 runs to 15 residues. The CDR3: CSANPLAGSTDTQYF. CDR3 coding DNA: TGCAGTGCTAACCCATTAGCGGGGAGCACAGATACGCAGTATTTT.